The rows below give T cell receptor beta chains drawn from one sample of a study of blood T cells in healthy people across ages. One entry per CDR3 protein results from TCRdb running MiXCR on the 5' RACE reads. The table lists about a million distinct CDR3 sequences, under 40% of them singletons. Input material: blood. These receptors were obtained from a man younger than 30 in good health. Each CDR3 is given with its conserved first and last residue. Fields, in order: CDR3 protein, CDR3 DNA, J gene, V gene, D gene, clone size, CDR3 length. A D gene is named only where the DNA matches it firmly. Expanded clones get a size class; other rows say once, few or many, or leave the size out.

cdr3_aa: CAISESQILQAATNEKLFF; cdr3_nt: TGTGCCATCAGTGAGTCGCAAATACTTCAGGCAGCAACTAATGAAAAACTGTTTTTT; j_call: TRBJ1-4; v_call: TRBV10-3; d_call: NA; clone_size: few; cdr3_length: 19
cdr3_aa: CSAPPQGWDYGYTF; cdr3_nt: TGCAGTGCTCCACCCCAGGGTTGGGACTATGGCTACACCTTC; j_call: TRBJ1-2; v_call: TRBV20-1; d_call: NA; clone_size: NA; cdr3_length: 14
cdr3_aa: CSVQLGQGVTGELFF; cdr3_nt: TGCAGCGTTCAACTGGGACAGGGGGTCACCGGGGAGCTGTTTTTT; j_call: TRBJ2-2; v_call: TRBV29-1; d_call: TRBD1; clone_size: few; cdr3_length: 15
cdr3_aa: CASSGTYRPQHF; cdr3_nt: TGTGCCAGCAGCGGGACCTATCGGCCCCAGCATTTT; j_call: TRBJ1-5; v_call: TRBV5-8; d_call: NA; clone_size: few; cdr3_length: 12
cdr3_aa: CASSLQSGGTRTDTQYF; cdr3_nt: TGTGCCAGCAGTTTACAAAGCGGGGGCACCCGCACAGATACGCAGTATTTT; j_call: TRBJ2-3; v_call: TRBV12-3/TRBV12-4; d_call: TRBD2; clone_size: many; cdr3_length: 17
cdr3_aa: CASSQEFRGSYGNTIYF; cdr3_nt: TGTGCCAGCAGCCAAGAGTTTCGGGGTAGTTACGGAAACACCATATATTTT; j_call: TRBJ1-3; v_call: TRBV4-2; d_call: NA; clone_size: NA; cdr3_length: 17
cdr3_aa: CAIRWGVSTDTQYF; cdr3_nt: TGTGCCATCCGATGGGGGGTTAGCACAGATACGCAGTATTTT; j_call: TRBJ2-3; v_call: TRBV28; d_call: NA; clone_size: NA; cdr3_length: 14
cdr3_aa: CASSLGEETQYF; cdr3_nt: TGCGCCAGCAGCTTGGGGGAAGAGACCCAGTACTTC; j_call: TRBJ2-5; v_call: TRBV28; d_call: NA; clone_size: many; cdr3_length: 12
cdr3_aa: CSATGGTGTSTDTQYF; cdr3_nt: TGCAGTGCTACTGGTGGGACAGGGACTAGCACAGATACGCAGTATTTT; j_call: TRBJ2-3; v_call: TRBV20-1; d_call: TRBD1; clone_size: few; cdr3_length: 16
cdr3_aa: CASSPSRNLNTGELFF; cdr3_nt: TGTGCCAGCAGCCCCAGCCGAAACCTGAACACCGGGGAGCTGTTTTTT; j_call: TRBJ2-2; v_call: TRBV13; d_call: NA; clone_size: NA; cdr3_length: 16
cdr3_aa: CASSQGLGVKAFF; cdr3_nt: TGTGCCAGCAGCCAAGGCCTGGGGGTTAAAGCTTTCTTT; j_call: TRBJ1-1; v_call: TRBV14; d_call: NA; clone_size: NA; cdr3_length: 13
cdr3_aa: CATSDLGRGGQYEQFF; cdr3_nt: TGTGCCACCAGTGATTTGGGCAGGGGAGGACAATATGAGCAGTTCTTC; j_call: TRBJ2-1; v_call: TRBV24-1; d_call: NA; clone_size: few; cdr3_length: 16
cdr3_aa: CASTDSLANSPLHF; cdr3_nt: TGTGCCAGCACCGACAGCTTAGCAAATTCACCCCTCCACTTT; j_call: TRBJ1-6; v_call: TRBV7-2; d_call: NA; clone_size: few; cdr3_length: 14
cdr3_aa: CASSPAAEGADTQYF; cdr3_nt: TGTGCCAGCAGCCCCGCGGCGGAGGGGGCAGATACGCAGTATTTT; j_call: TRBJ2-3; v_call: TRBV6-2/TRBV6-3; d_call: NA; clone_size: NA; cdr3_length: 15
cdr3_aa: CASSQEGAEEQFF; cdr3_nt: TGTGCCAGCAGCCAAGAGGGGGCGGAGGAGCAGTTCTTC; j_call: TRBJ2-1; v_call: TRBV14; d_call: NA; clone_size: NA; cdr3_length: 13